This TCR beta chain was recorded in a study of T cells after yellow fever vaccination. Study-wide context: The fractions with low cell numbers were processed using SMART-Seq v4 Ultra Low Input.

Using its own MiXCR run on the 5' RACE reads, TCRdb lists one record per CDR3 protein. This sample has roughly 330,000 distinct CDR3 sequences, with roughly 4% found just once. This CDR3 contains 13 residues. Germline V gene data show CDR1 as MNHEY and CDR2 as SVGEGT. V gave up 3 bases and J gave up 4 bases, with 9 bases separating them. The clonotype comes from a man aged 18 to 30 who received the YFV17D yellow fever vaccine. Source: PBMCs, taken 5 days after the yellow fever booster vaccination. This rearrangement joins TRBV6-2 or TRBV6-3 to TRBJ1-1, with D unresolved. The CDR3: CASSYGRSTEAFF. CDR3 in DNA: TGTGCCAGCAGTTATGGGCGGTCCACTGAAGCTTTCTTT.